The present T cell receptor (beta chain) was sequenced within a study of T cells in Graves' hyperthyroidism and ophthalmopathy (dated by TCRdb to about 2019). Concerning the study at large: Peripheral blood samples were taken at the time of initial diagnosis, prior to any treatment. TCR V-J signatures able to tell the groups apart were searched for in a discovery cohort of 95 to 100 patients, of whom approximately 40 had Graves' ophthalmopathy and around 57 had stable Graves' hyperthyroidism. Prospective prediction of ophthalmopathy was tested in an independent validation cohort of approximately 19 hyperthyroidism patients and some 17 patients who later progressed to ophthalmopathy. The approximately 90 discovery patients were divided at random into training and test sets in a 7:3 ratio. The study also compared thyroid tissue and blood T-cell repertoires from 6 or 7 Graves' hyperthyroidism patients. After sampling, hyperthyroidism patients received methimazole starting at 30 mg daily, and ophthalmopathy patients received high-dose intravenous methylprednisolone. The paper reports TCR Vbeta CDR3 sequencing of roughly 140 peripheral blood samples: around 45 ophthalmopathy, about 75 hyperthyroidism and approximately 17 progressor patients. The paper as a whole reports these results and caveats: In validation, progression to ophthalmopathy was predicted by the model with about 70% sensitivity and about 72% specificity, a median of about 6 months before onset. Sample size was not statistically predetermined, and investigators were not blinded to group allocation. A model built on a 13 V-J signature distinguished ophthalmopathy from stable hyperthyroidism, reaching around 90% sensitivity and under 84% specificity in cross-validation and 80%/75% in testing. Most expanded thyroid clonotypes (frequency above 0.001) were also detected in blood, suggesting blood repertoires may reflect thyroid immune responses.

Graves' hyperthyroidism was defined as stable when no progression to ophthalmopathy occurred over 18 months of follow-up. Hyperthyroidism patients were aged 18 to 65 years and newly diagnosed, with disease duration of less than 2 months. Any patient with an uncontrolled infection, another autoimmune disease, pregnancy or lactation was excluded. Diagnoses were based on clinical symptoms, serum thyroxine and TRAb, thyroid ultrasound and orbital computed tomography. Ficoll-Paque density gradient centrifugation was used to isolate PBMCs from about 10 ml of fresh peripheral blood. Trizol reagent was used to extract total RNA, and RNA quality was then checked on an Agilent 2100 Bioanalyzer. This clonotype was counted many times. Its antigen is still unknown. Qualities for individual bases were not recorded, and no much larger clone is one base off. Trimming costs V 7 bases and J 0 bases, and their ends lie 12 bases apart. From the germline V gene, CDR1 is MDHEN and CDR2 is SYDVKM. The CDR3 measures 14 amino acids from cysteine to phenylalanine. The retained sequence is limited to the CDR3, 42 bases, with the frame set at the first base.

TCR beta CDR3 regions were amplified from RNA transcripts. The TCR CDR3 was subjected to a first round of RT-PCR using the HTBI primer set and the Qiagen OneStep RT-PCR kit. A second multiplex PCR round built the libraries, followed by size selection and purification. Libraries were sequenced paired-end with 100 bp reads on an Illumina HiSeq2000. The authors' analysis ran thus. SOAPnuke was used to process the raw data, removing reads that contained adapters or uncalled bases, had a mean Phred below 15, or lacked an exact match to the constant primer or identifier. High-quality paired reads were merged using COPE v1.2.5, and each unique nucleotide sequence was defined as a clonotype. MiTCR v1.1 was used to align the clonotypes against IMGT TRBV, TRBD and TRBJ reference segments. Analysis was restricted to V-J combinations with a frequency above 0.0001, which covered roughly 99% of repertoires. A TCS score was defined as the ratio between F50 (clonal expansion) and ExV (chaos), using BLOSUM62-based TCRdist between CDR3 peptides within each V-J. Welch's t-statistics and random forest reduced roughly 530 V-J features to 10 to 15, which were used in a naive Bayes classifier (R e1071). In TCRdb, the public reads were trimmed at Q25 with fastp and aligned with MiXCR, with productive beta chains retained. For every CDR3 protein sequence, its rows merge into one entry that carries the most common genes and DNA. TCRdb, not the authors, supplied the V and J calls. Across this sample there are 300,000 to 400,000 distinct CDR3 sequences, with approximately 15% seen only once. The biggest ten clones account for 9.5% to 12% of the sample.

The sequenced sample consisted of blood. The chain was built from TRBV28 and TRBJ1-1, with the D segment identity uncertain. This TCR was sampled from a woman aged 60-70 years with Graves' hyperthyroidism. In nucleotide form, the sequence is TGTGCCAGCACCCTAGACGCCGTGAACACTGAAGCTTTCTTT. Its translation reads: CASTLDAVNTEAFF.